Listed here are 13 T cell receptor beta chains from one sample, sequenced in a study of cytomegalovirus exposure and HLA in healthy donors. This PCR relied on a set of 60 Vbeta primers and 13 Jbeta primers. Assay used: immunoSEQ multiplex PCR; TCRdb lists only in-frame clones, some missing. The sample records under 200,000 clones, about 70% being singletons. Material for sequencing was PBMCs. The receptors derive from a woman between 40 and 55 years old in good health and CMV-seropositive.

This chain's CDR3 is CASSIERGRNEQFF. The DNA of the CDR3 is TGTGCCAGTAGTATAGAAAGGGGGCGGAATGAGCAGTTCTTC. The chain couples TRBV19 to TRBJ2-1; the match to TRBD1 covers 7 bases. The CDR3 length is 14 residues. V shed 0 bases, J shed 7 bases, and the junction held 3 bases outside the gene matches. Germline values: CDR1 LNHDA, CDR2 SQIVND (reference sequence).

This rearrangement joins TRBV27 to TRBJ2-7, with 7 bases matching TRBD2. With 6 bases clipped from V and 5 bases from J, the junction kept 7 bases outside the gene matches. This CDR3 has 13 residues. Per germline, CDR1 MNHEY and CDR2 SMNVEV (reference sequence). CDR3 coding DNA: TGTGCCAGCAGAGGACTAGGGTTAGACGAGCAGTACTTC. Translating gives CASRGLGLDEQYF.

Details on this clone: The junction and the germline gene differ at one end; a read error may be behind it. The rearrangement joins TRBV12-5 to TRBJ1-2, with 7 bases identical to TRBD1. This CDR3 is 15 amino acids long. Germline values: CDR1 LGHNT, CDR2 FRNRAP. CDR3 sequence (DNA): TGTGCTAGTGGCCCAATGACAGGGAAAGACTATGGCTACCCCTTC. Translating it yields CASGPMTGKDYGYPF.

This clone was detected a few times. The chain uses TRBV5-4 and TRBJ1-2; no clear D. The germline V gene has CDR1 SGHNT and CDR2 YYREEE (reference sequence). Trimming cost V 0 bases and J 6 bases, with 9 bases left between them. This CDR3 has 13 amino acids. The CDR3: CASSLVTEDGYTF. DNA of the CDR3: TGTGCCAGCAGCTTGGTCACGGAGGATGGCTACACCTTC. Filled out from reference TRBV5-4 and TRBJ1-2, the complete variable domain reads ETGVTQSPTHLIKTRGQQVTLRCSSQSGHNTVSWYQQALGQGPQFIFQYYREEENGRGNFPPRFSGLQFPNYSSELNVNALELDDSALYLCASSLVTEDGYTFGSGTRLTVV.

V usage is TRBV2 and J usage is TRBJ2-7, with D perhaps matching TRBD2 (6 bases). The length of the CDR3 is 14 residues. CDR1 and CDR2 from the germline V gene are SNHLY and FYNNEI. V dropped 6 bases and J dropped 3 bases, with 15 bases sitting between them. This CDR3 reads CASRGGSRYYEQYF. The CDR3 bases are TGTGCCAGCAGGGGGGGTAGCAGATACTACGAGCAGTACTTC. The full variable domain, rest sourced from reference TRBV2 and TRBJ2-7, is EPEVTQTPSHQVTQMGQEVILRCVPISNHLYFYWYRQILGQKVEFLVSFYNNEISEKSEIFDDQFSVERPDGSNFTLKIRSTKLEDSAMYFCASRGGSRYYEQYFGPGTRLTVT.

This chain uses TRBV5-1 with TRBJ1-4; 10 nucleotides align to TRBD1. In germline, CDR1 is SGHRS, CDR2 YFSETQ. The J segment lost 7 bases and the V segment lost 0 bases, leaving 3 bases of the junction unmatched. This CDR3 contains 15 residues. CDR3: CASSLARDRGEKLFF. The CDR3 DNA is TGCGCCAGCAGCTTGGCCCGGGACAGGGGTGAAAAACTGTTTTTT.

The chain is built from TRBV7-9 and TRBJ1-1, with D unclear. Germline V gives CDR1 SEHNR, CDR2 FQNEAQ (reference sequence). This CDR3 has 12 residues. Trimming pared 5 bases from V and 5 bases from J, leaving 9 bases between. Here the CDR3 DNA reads TGTGCCAGCAGCCGGGGTGGTACTGAAGCTTTCTTT. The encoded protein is CASSRGGTEAFF. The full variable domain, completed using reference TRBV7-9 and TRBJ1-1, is DTGVSQNPRHKITKRGQNVTFRCDPISEHNRLYWYRQTLGQGPEFLTYFQNEAQLEKSRLLSDRFSAERPKGSFSTLEIQRTEQGDSAMYLCASSRGGTEAFFGQGTRLTVV.

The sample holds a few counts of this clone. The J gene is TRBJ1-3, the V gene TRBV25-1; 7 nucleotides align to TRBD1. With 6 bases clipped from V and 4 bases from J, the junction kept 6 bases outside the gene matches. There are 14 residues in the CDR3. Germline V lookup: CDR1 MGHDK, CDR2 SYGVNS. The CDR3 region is CASSKSGQGNTIYF. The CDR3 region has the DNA TGTGCCAGCAGCAAGTCGGGACAGGGAAACACCATATATTTT.

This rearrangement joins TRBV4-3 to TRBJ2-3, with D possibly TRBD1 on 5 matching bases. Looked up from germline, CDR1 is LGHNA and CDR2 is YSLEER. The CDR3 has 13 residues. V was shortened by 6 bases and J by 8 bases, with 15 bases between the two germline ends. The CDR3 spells CASRQDQVGTQYF. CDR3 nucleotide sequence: TGCGCCAGCAGACAGGACCAGGTCGGTACGCAGTATTTT.

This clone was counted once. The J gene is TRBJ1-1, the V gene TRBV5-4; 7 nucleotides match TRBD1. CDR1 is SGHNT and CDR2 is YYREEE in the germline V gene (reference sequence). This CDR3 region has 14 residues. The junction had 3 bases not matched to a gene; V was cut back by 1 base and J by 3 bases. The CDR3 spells CASSLTGADTEAFF. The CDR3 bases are TGTGCCAGCAGCTTGACAGGGGCAGACACTGAAGCTTTCTTT.

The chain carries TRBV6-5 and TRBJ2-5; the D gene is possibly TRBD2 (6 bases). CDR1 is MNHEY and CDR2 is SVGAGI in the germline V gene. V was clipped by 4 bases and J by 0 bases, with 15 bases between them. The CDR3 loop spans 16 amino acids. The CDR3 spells CASSSRARRDQETQYF. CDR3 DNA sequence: TGTGCCAGCAGTTCACGGGCCAGGAGGGACCAAGAGACCCAGTACTTC.

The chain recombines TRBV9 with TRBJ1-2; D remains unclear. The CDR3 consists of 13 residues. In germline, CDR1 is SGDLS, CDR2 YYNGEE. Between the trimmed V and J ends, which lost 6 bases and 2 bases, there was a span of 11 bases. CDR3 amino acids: CASTPDTNYGYTF. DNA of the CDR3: TGTGCCAGCACCCCAGACACCAACTATGGCTACACCTTC.

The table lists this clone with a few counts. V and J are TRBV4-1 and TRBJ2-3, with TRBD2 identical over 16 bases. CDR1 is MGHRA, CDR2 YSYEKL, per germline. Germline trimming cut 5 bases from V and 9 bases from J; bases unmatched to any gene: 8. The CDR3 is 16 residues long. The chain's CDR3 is CASSSPGTSGRDTQYF. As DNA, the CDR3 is TGCGCCAGCAGCTCTCCCGGGACTAGCGGGAGGGACACGCAGTATTTT.